The 5 T cell receptor beta chains in this list originate from one sample, sequenced in a study of early T cells in non-severe SARS-CoV-2 infection. MiXCR was run by TCRdb on the 5' RACE reads, yielding one entry per CDR3 protein. Of roughly 40,000 distinct CDR3 sequences detected, 5.5% to 7.5% appear once; the ten largest clones hold around 12%. Sequenced material: whole blood. All receptors derive from an adult who was a healthcare worker with PCR-confirmed SARS-CoV-2 infection or an uninfected control (not recorded which).

This clonotype has a count of ten or more. The chain is built from TRBV6-2 or TRBV6-3 and TRBJ2-1, with D perhaps TRBD1 (5 bases). The CDR3 runs 13 residues. In germline, CDR1 is MNHEY, CDR2 SVGEGT. Trimming removed 4 bases at V and 10 bases at J, with 14 bases between. The CDR3 loop is CASSSAWKGEQFF. DNA of the CDR3: TGTGCCAGCAGTTCCGCCTGGAAGGGGGAGCAGTTCTTC.

V gene TRBV25-1 combines with J gene TRBJ1-1; no clear D gene. The V and J ends lost 5 bases and 4 bases respectively, with 11 bases between them. The CDR3 has 13 residues. Germline assignment: CDR1 MGHDK and CDR2 SYGVNS. CDR3 DNA sequence: TGTGCCAGCAGTAAATCGGCGGGCACTGAAGCTTTCTTT. Amino acids: CASSKSAGTEAFF.

There are a few counts of this clonotype. The chain links TRBV5-1 to TRBJ1-1; no reliable D call. V shed 0 bases and J shed 1 base, with 10 bases lying between them. Germline V CDR1 and CDR2: SGHRS, YFSETQ. The CDR3 loop spans 15 amino acids. DNA for the CDR3: TGCGCCAGCAGCTTGGCCTACTGGGAGAACACTGAAGCTTTCTTT. Its translation is CASSLAYWENTEAFF.

The table lists this clonotype with a few counts. The chain joins TRBV6-4 to TRBJ2-3; 9 nucleotides match TRBD2. Germline V gene data show CDR1 as MRHNA and CDR2 as SNTAGT. Germline trimming cut 4 bases from V and 0 bases from J; bases unmatched to any gene: 2. CDR3 size: 15 residues. The CDR3, as DNA: TGTGCCAGCAGTGTGCTAGCGGGGAGCACAGATACGCAGTATTTT. Translated: CASSVLAGSTDTQYF.

This clonotype has only a few counts. This chain connects TRBV6-5 to TRBJ2-6; D is perhaps TRBD2 (6 bases). This CDR3 is built from 16 residues. With 5 bases removed from V and 0 bases from J, the gap between germline ends came to 11 bases. CDR1 is MNHEY, CDR2 SVGAGI, per germline. The CDR3 region is CASSATGVSGANVLTF. Written as DNA, the CDR3 is TGTGCCAGCAGTGCCACGGGGGTCTCTGGGGCCAACGTCCTGACTTTC.